The sequence of this T cell receptor beta chain was determined in a study of T cells in Graves' hyperthyroidism and ophthalmopathy. Study-wide background: Any treatment followed the collection of peripheral blood at initial diagnosis.

The CDR3 runs 12 residues. CDR1 and CDR2 from the germline V gene are SNHLY and FYNNEI. Trimming pared 8 bases from V and 4 bases from J, leaving 9 bases between. The study included ophthalmopathy patients with Clinical Activity Score at least 3, NOSPECS grade at least 4 and duration under 3 months. What was amplified from RNA transcripts were TCR beta CDR3 regions. HTBI primers were the set used in a first-round RT-PCR of the TCR CDR3. TCRdb passed the multiplex PCR reads through MiXCR, listing each CDR3 protein once. Counted here are roughly 250,000 distinct CDR3 sequences, approximately 20% occurring once; the ten biggest clones make up approximately 60%.

Sequenced material: blood. This TCR was recovered from a man aged 30-40 years with Graves' ophthalmopathy. The V gene is TRBV2, the J gene TRBJ1-5, with TRBD1 as a possible D gene (6 bases). CDR3 loop: CASGQTNQPQHF. The CDR3 DNA is TGTGCCAGCGGACAGACAAATCAGCCCCAGCATTTT. Using reference TRBV2 and TRBJ1-5 for the parts outside the CDR3, the full variable domain is EPEVTQTPSHQVTQMGQEVILRCVPISNHLYFYWYRQILGQKVEFLVSFYNNEISEKSEIFDDQFSVERPDGSNFTLKIRSTKLEDSAMYFCASGQTNQPQHFGDGTRLSIL.